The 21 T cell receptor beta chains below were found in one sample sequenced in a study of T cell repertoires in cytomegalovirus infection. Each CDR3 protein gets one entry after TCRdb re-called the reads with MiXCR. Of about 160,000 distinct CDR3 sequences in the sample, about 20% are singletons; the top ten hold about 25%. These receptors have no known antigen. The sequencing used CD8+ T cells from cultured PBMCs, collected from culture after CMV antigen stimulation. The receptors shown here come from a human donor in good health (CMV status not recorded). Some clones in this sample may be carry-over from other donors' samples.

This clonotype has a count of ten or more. CDR3 bases: TGTGCCAGCAGCCATCGTAGTGGGACGGTGAACACTGAAGCTTTCTTT. It translates to CASSHRSGTVNTEAFF. This chain connects TRBV7-2 to TRBJ1-1, with TRBD1 as a possible D gene (5 bases). With 5 bases removed from V and 0 bases from J, the gap between germline ends came to 16 bases. The germline CDR1 and CDR2 sequences are SGHTA and FQGNSA. This CDR3 spans 16 amino acids.

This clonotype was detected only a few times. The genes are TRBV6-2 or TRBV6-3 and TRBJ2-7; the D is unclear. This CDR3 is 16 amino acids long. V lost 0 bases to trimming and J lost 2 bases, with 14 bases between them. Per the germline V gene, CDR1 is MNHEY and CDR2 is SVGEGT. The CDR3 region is CASSYSRNSAPYEQYF. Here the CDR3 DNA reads TGTGCCAGCAGTTACTCTCGGAACAGCGCTCCCTACGAGCAGTACTTC.

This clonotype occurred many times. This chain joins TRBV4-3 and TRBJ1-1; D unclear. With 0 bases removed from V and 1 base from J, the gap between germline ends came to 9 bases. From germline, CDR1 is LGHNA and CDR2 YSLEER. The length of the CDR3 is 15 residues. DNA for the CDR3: TGCGCCAGCAGCCAAGAAACTTACACGAACACTGAAGCTTTCTTT. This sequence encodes CASSQETYTNTEAFF.

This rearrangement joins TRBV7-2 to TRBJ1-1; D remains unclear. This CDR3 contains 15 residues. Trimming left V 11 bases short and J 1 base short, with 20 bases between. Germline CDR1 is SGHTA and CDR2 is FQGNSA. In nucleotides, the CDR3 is TGTGCCTCAAAAACGGATCCCGGTACGAACACTGAAGCTTTCTTT. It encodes CASKTDPGTNTEAFF.

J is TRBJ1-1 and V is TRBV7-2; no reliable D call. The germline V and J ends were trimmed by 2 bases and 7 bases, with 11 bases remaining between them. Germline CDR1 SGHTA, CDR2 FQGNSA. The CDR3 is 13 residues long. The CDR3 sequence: CASSLSHGVEAFF. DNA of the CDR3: TGTGCCAGCAGCTTATCCCACGGGGTTGAAGCTTTCTTT.

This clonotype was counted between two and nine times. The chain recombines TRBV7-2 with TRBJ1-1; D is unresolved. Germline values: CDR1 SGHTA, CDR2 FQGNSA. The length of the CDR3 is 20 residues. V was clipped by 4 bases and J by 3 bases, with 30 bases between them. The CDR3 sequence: CASSSELNLDLPWEHTEAFF. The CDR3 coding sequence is TGTGCCAGCAGCTCCGAACTCAACCTAGACCTCCCCTGGGAGCACACTGAAGCTTTCTTT.

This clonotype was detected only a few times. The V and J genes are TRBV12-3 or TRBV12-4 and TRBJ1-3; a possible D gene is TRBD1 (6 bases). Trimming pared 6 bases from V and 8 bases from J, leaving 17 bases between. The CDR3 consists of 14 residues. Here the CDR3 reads CASSEEARGHTIYF. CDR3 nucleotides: TGTGCCAGCAGCGAAGAGGCTCGGGGGCACACCATATATTTT.

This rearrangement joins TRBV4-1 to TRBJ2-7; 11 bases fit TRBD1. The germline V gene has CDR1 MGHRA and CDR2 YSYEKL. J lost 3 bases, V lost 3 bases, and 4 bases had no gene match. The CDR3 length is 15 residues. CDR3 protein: CASSQLGQGVYEQYF. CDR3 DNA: TGCGCCAGCAGCCAGTTGGGACAGGGGGTCTACGAGCAGTACTTC.

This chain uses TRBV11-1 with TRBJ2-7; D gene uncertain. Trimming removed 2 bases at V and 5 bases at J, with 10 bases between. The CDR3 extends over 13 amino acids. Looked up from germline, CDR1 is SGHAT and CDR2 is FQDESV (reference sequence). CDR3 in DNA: TGTGCCAGCAGCTTAATAGTCCGCGACGAGCAGTACTTC. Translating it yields CASSLIVRDEQYF.

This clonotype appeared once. This CDR3 is CASSQDLQGVFYNEQFF. DNA for the CDR3: TGCGCCAGCAGCCAAGATCTACAGGGGGTATTCTACAATGAGCAGTTCTTC. The rearrangement links TRBV4-1 to TRBJ2-1; 8 bases are a match to TRBD1. With V trimmed by 0 bases and J by 3 bases, 7 bases remained unmatched. CDR1 and CDR2 from the germline V gene are MGHRA and YSYEKL. CDR3 length equals 17 residues.

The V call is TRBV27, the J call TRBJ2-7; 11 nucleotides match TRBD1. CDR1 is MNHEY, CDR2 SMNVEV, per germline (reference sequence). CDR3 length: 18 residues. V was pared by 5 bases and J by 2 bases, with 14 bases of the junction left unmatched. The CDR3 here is CASSGQGASPGGAYEQYF. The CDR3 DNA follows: TGTGCCAGCAGTGGACAGGGGGCTTCCCCGGGGGGAGCCTACGAGCAGTACTTC.

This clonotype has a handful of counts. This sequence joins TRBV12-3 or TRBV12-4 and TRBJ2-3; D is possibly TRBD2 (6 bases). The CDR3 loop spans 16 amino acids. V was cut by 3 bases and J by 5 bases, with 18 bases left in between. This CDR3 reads CASSLRGQIRKDTQYF. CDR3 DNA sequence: TGTGCCAGCAGTTTGCGGGGCCAAATCAGAAAAGATACGCAGTATTTT.

CDR3 bases: TGTGCCAGCAGCGTAGCAGGTGCAAGCTCCTACGAGCAGTACTTC. It codes for CASSVAGASSYEQYF. The chain uses TRBV9 and TRBJ2-7; D is uncertain. This CDR3 region has 15 residues. Looked up from germline, CDR1 is SGDLS and CDR2 is YYNGEE. V was shortened by 0 bases and J by 0 bases, with 10 bases between the two germline ends.

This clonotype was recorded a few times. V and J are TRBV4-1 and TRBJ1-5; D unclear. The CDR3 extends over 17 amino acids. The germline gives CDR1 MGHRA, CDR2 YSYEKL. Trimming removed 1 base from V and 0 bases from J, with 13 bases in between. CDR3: CASSQVASFYSNQPQHF. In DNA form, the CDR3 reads TGCGCCAGCAGCCAAGTCGCGTCTTTCTATAGCAATCAGCCCCAGCATTTT.

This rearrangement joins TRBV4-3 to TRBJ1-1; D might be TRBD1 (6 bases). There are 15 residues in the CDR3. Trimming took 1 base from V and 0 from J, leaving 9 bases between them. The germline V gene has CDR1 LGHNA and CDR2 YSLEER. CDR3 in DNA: TGCGCCAGCAGCCAAGCTGGGGACATGAACACTGAAGCTTTCTTT. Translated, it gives CASSQAGDMNTEAFF.

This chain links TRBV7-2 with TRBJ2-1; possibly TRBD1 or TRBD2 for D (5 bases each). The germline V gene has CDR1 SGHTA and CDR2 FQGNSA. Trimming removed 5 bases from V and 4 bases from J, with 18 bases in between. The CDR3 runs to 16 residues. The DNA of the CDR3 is TGTGCCAGCAGCCAAGGGGTAGCGTCCGTTTACAATGAGCAGTTCTTC. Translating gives CASSQGVASVYNEQFF.

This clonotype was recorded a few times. This CDR3 is CASSLYPGVKETQYF. Written as DNA, the CDR3 is TGTGCCAGCAGTTTATATCCAGGGGTTAAAGAGACCCAGTACTTC. J is TRBJ2-5 and V is TRBV27; maybe TRBD1 (6 bases). Germline-derived CDR1 and CDR2 are MNHEY and SMNVEV (reference sequence). With 1 base removed from V and 3 bases from J, the gap between germline ends came to 12 bases. The CDR3 is made up of 15 amino acids.

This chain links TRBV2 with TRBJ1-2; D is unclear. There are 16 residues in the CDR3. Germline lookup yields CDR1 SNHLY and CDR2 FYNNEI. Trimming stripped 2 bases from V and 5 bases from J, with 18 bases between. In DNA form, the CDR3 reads TGTGCCAGCAGTGAAACACTTACCCCGTCGGGATATGGCTACACCTTC. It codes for CASSETLTPSGYGYTF.

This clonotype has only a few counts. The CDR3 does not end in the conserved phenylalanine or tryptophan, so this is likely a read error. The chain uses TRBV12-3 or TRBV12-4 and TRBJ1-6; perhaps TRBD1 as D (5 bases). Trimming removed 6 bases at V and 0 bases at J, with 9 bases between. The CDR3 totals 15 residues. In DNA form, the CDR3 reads TGTGCCAGCAGACAGGATAGCTCCTATAATTCACCCCTCCACCTT. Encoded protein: CASRQDSSYNSPLHL.

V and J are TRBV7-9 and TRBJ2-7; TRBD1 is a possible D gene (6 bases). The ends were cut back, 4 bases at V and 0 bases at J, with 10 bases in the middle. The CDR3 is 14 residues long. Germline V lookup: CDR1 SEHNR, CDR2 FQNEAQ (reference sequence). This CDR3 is CASSSGHSSYEQYF. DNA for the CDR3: TGTGCCAGCAGCTCGGGACATAGCTCCTACGAGCAGTACTTC.

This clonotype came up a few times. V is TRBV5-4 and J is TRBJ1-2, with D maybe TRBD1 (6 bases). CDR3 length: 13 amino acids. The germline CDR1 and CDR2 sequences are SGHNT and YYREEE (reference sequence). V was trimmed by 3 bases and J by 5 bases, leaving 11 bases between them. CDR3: CASSSYRVYGYTF. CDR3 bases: TGTGCCAGCAGCTCGTACAGGGTTTATGGCTACACCTTC.